What follows describes a single T cell receptor (beta chain). This record belongs to a study of cytomegalovirus exposure and HLA in healthy donors. Use of 60 Vbeta and 13 Jbeta primers characterized the PCR. Produced via immunoSEQ multiplex PCR; TCRdb's table is partial and in-frame only. There are 68,000 or so clones in the sample; roughly 77% occur only once, and approximately 4.2% lies in the top ten. V was cut by 0 bases and J by 5 bases, with 8 bases left in between. CDR3 length equals 13 residues. The germline V gene has CDR1 SGHRS and CDR2 YFSETQ. Donors had nominal health at sampling but likely had unrecorded immune exposures.

Input material: PBMCs. The rearrangement uses TRBV5-1 and TRBJ1-1; maybe TRBD1 (5 bases). This TCR was recovered from a woman between 25 and 40 years old in good health and CMV-seronegative. CDR3 bases: TGCGCCAGCAGCTTGGCCCAGGGTACTGAAGCTTTCTTT. It yields the protein CASSLAQGTEAFF.